This TCR beta chain derives from a study of beta chain features in type 1 diabetes. What was sequenced were expressed TCRB transcripts, since all of the isolated RNA had been reverse transcribed. Libraries were prepared by immunoSEQ multiplex PCR; TCRdb keeps only in-frame clonotypes and omits some of them. The table lists about 900,000 clones, under 20% of them singletons. The V gene lost 4 bases and the J gene lost 0 bases, with 18 bases spanning the gap. Germline CDR1 is SGHAT and CDR2 is FQNNGV. This CDR3 has 17 amino acids. This clone was seen only a few times. Averaging about 116 mL, one heparinised blood draw was given by each donor. Markers CD45RO/CCR7/CD25/CD127/CD95/CD27 served to sort CD4+ naive, central memory, regulatory and stem cell-like memory cells. Sorted populations were all over 95% pure.

This TCR came from a woman aged 18-35 years in good health. The genes are TRBV11-2 and TRBJ1-1; D is perhaps TRBD1 (6 bases). Input material: naive CD4+ T cells from blood. The CDR3 region is CASSSLLDSLMNTEAFF. The CDR3 nucleotides are TGTGCCAGCAGCTCCCTATTGGACAGCCTTATGAACACTGAAGCTTTCTTT.